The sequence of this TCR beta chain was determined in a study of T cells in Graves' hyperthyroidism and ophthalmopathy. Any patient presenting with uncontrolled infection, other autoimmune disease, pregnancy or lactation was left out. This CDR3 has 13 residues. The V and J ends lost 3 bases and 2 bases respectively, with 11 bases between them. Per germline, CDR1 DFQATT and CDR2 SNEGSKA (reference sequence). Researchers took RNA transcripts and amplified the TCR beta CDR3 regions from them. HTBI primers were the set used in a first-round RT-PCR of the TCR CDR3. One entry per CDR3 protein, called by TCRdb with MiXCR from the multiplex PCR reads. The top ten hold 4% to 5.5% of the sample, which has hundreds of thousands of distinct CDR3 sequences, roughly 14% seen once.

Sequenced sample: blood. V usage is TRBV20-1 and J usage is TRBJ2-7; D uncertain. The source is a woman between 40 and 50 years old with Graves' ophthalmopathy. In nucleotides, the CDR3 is TGCAGTGCTAGTGAGGAATTAACCTACGAGCAGTACTTC. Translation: CSASEELTYEQYF.